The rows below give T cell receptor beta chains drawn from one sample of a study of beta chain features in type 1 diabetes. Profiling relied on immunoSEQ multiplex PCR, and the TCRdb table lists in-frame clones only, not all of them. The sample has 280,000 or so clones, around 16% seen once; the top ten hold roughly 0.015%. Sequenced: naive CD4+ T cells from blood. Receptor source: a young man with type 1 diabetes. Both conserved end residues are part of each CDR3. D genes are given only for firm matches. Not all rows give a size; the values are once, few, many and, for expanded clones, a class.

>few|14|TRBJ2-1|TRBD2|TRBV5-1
CASSSQAGVNEQFF
TGCGCCAGCAGCTCCCAAGCGGGGGTCAATGAGCAGTTCTTC
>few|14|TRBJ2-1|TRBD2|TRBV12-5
CASEASGSYNEQFF
TGTGCTAGTGAGGCTAGCGGATCCTACAATGAGCAGTTCTTC
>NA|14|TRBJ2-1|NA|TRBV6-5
CASSYRPVWNEQFF
TGTGCCAGCAGTTACCGCCCGGTATGGAATGAGCAGTTCTTC
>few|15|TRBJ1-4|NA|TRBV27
CASSRGDSPNEKLFF
TGTGCCAGCAGTCGGGGTGACTCCCCAAATGAAAAACTGTTTTTT
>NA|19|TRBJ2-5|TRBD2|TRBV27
CASSSGGLAGGSSRETQYF
TGTGCCAGCAGCTCTGGAGGACTAGCGGGAGGTAGTTCGAGGGAGACCCAGTACTTC
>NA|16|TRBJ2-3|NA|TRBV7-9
CASSLALGRSTDTQYF
TGTGCCAGCAGCTTAGCTCTGGGCAGAAGCACAGATACGCAGTATTTT
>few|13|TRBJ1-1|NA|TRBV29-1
CSVAFGGGTEAFF
TGCAGCGTTGCGTTCGGGGGGGGGACTGAAGCTTTCTTT
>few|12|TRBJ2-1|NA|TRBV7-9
CASSQNYDEQFF
TGTGCCAGCAGCCAAAACTACGATGAGCAGTTCTTC
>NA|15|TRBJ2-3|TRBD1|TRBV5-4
CASSGGDRGPDTQYF
TGTGCCAGCAGCGGGGGGGACAGGGGGCCAGATACGCAGTATTTT
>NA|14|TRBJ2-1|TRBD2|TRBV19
CASSKGTSAAPKFF
TGTGCCAGTAGTAAGGGGACTAGTGCGGCCCCAAAGTTCTTC
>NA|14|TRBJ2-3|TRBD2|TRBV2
CATGLAGLTDTQYF
TGTGCCACCGGACTAGCGGGACTCACAGATACGCAGTATTTT
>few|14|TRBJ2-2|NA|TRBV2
CASSQRAGPGELFF
TGTGCCAGCAGTCAAAGAGCAGGGCCTGGGGAGCTGTTTTTT
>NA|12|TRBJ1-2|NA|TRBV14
CASSQGAYGYTF
TGTGCCAGCAGCCAAGGGGCATATGGCTACACCTTC
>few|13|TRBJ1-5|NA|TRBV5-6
CASSYGQFQPQHF
TGTGCCAGCAGCTATGGACAGTTTCAGCCCCAGCATTTT
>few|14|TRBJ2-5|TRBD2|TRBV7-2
CASSQRGNQETQYF
TGTGCCAGCAGCCAGCGGGGGAATCAAGAGACCCAGTACTTC
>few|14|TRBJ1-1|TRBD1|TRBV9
CASSVGQILNEAFF
TGTGCCAGCAGCGTGGGACAGATTCTAAATGAAGCTTTCTTT
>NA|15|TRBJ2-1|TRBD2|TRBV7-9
CASSLRRLAGGEQFF
TGTGCCAGCAGCCTCAGACGTCTAGCGGGAGGCGAGCAGTTCTTC
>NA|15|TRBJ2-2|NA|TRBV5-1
CASSPPGGLTGELFF
TGCGCCAGCAGCCCCCCGGGGGGCCTTACCGGGGAGCTGTTTTTT
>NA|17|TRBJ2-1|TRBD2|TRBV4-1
CASSRPRASGSRHEQFF
TGCGCCAGCAGCCGCCCGAGGGCTAGCGGGAGTCGGCATGAGCAGTTCTTC
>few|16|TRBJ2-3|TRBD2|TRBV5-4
CASSVMGGSYLDTQYF
TGTGCCAGCAGCGTTATGGGCGGGAGTTATCTGGATACGCAGTATTTT
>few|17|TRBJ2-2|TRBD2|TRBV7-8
CASSLGLSGRRTGELFF
TGTGCCAGCAGCTTAGGTTTGAGCGGGAGGCGCACCGGGGAGCTGTTTTTT
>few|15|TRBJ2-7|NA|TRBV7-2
CASSLARVSAYEQYF
TGTGCCAGCAGCTTAGCCCGGGTTTCCGCCTACGAGCAGTACTTC
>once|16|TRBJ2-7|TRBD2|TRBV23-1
CASSRRKTSGDYEQYF
TGCGCCAGCAGTCGACGGAAAACTAGCGGGGACTACGAGCAGTACTTC
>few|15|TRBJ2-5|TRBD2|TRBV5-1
CASSLTGGSSETQYF
TGCGCCAGCAGCTTGACGGGAGGGTCTTCAGAGACCCAGTACTTC
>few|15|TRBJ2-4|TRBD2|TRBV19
CASSIGGGAVNIQYF
TGTGCCAGTAGTATAGGCGGGGGGGCCGTAAACATTCAGTACTTC
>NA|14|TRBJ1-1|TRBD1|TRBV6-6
CASTVGQGNTEAFF
TGTGCCAGCACAGTTGGACAGGGGAACACTGAAGCTTTCTTT
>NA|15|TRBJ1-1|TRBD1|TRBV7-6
CASSPIQGVNTEAFF
TGTGCCAGCAGCCCGATACAGGGGGTAAACACTGAAGCTTTCTTT
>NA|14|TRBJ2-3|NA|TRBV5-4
CASSLGAYLDTQYF
TGTGCCAGCAGCTTGGGCGCATATCTAGATACGCAGTATTTT